The rows below give T cell receptor beta chains drawn from one sample of a study of blood T cell repertoires in COVID-19. The method was immunoSEQ multiplex PCR; TCRdb's version includes in-frame clones alone and lacks a portion of them. The sample yields approximately 300,000 clones, more than 80% seen once. The sample was peripheral blood. The receptors were gathered from a man between 18 and 29 years old who had recovered from COVID-19. Each CDR3 is given with its conserved first and last residue. The order of the fields is clone size, D gene, J gene, V gene, CDR3 DNA, CDR3 protein. A D gene is named only where the DNA matches it firmly. Only part of the rows carry a size: once, few, many, or a class if the clone is expanded.

clone size: few; D gene: TRBD1; J gene: TRBJ1-1; V gene: TRBV7-2; CDR3 DNA: TGTGCCAGCAGCTCGGACAGGGGGAGCACTGAAGCTTTCTTT; CDR3 protein: CASSSDRGSTEAFF
clone size: NA; D gene: NA; J gene: TRBJ1-1; V gene: TRBV9; CDR3 DNA: TGTGCCAGCAGCGCCGCCAGCAGGGGCACTGAAGCTTTCTTT; CDR3 protein: CASSAASRGTEAFF
clone size: NA; D gene: NA; J gene: TRBJ2-4; V gene: TRBV10-3; CDR3 DNA: TGTGCCATCAGTGAGTGGACAGCAGAAATAGCCAAAAACATTCAGTACTTC; CDR3 protein: CAISEWTAEIAKNIQYF
clone size: NA; D gene: NA; J gene: TRBJ1-4; V gene: TRBV5-1; CDR3 DNA: TGCGCCAGCAGCTTCGCCACAGCTAATGAAAAACTGTTTTTT; CDR3 protein: CASSFATANEKLFF
clone size: NA; D gene: NA; J gene: TRBJ2-7; V gene: TRBV6-5; CDR3 DNA: TGTGCCAGCAGTTACTCGACTTCCCCAGGGTACGAGCAGTACTTC; CDR3 protein: CASSYSTSPGYEQYF
clone size: NA; D gene: NA; J gene: TRBJ1-5; V gene: TRBV7-8; CDR3 DNA: TGTGCCAGCAGCTTAGGGCGGACTTGGTACCCCCAGCATTTT; CDR3 protein: CASSLGRTWYPQHF
clone size: NA; D gene: TRBD1; J gene: TRBJ2-7; V gene: TRBV27; CDR3 DNA: TGTGCCAGCAGTCCCTCCCGCCTAAGGGACAGGGCCTACGAGCAGTACTTC; CDR3 protein: CASSPSRLRDRAYEQYF
clone size: NA; D gene: NA; J gene: TRBJ2-7; V gene: TRBV6-5; CDR3 DNA: TGTGCCAGCAGTTACGTGGGGAGCTCCTACGAGCAGTACTTC; CDR3 protein: CASSYVGSSYEQYF
clone size: NA; D gene: TRBD2; J gene: TRBJ2-5; V gene: TRBV6-2/TRBV6-3; CDR3 DNA: TGTGCCAGCAACCCGGGACTAGCGGGGGAGACCCAGTACTTC; CDR3 protein: CASNPGLAGETQYF
clone size: NA; D gene: TRBD2; J gene: TRBJ2-3; V gene: TRBV7-2; CDR3 DNA: TGTGCCAGCAGCTTATTTCCAGCGGGGGGGATGTCAGATACGCAGTATTTT; CDR3 protein: CASSLFPAGGMSDTQYF
clone size: NA; D gene: NA; J gene: TRBJ1-4; V gene: TRBV7-9; CDR3 DNA: TGTGCCAGCAGCTTAGGGGGCGGATGGCCCGTGAATGAAAAACTGTTTTTT; CDR3 protein: CASSLGGGWPVNEKLFF
clone size: once; D gene: NA; J gene: TRBJ1-2; V gene: TRBV27; CDR3 DNA: TGTGCCAGCAGCCCCCTCCCGCGGGGAAACTATGGCTACACCTTC; CDR3 protein: CASSPLPRGNYGYTF
clone size: NA; D gene: NA; J gene: TRBJ1-5; V gene: TRBV27; CDR3 DNA: TGTGCCAGCAGTTTATCTATCGATCAGCCCCAGCATTTT; CDR3 protein: CASSLSIDQPQHF
clone size: NA; D gene: NA; J gene: TRBJ1-1; V gene: TRBV19; CDR3 DNA: TGTGCCAGTAGTATTAAGAGGGCGAACACTGAAGCTTTCTTT; CDR3 protein: CASSIKRANTEAFF
clone size: NA; D gene: TRBD1; J gene: TRBJ1-4; V gene: TRBV2; CDR3 DNA: TGTGCGGCCGGTGTCGGGGACAGAGAAAAACTGTTTTTT; CDR3 protein: CAAGVGDREKLFF
clone size: NA; D gene: NA; J gene: TRBJ1-5; V gene: TRBV6-6; CDR3 DNA: TGTGCCAGCAGCCTGGGGGGATATAGCAATCAGCCCCAGCATTTT; CDR3 protein: CASSLGGYSNQPQHF
clone size: NA; D gene: TRBD1; J gene: TRBJ2-7; V gene: TRBV6-6; CDR3 DNA: TGTGCCAGCAGGGACTCCGGGACAGCATCCTACGAGCAGTACTTC; CDR3 protein: CASRDSGTASYEQYF
clone size: NA; D gene: TRBD1; J gene: TRBJ2-7; V gene: TRBV10-3; CDR3 DNA: TGTGGGGTGAGGGACAGCGCTAACTCCTACGAGCAGTACTTC; CDR3 protein: CGVRDSANSYEQYF
clone size: NA; D gene: TRBD1; J gene: TRBJ1-1; V gene: TRBV5-4; CDR3 DNA: TGTGCCAGCAGCTCACAGGGGGGGAACACTGAAGCTTTCTTT; CDR3 protein: CASSSQGGNTEAFF
clone size: NA; D gene: NA; J gene: TRBJ2-1; V gene: TRBV29-1; CDR3 DNA: TGCAGCGTTGAAGATTGGCTAGCCTCCTCCTACAATGAGCAGTTCTTC; CDR3 protein: CSVEDWLASSYNEQFF
clone size: NA; D gene: NA; J gene: TRBJ2-7; V gene: TRBV5-4; CDR3 DNA: TGTGCCAGCAGCTTGGGTAGCAACGAGCAGTACTTC; CDR3 protein: CASSLGSNEQYF
clone size: NA; D gene: NA; J gene: TRBJ1-1; V gene: TRBV6-5; CDR3 DNA: TGTGCCAGCAGTAAACGGGGGGGGATGGTCACTGAAGCTTTCTTT; CDR3 protein: CASSKRGGMVTEAFF
clone size: NA; D gene: TRBD2; J gene: TRBJ2-1; V gene: TRBV6-5; CDR3 DNA: TGTGCCAGCAGTTCCGGGGGGGCCTTAGGAGAGCAGTTCTTC; CDR3 protein: CASSSGGALGEQFF
clone size: NA; D gene: TRBD1; J gene: TRBJ2-7; V gene: TRBV10-3; CDR3 DNA: TGTGCCATCAGGCCCTCCCCCGGGACAGGGACCCACGAGCAGTACTTC; CDR3 protein: CAIRPSPGTGTHEQYF
clone size: NA; D gene: TRBD1; J gene: TRBJ2-7; V gene: TRBV12-3/TRBV12-4; CDR3 DNA: TGTGCCAGCAGAGGGACAGCCTACGAGCAGTACTTC; CDR3 protein: CASRGTAYEQYF
clone size: NA; D gene: NA; J gene: TRBJ1-5; V gene: TRBV19; CDR3 DNA: TGTGCCAGTAGTCTCGGGAGAGTGGCAAATCAGCCCCAGCATTTT; CDR3 protein: CASSLGRVANQPQHF
clone size: NA; D gene: TRBD1; J gene: TRBJ1-5; V gene: TRBV5-6; CDR3 DNA: TGTGCCAGCAGCTTGGGGGCCTCAGGGGGGCAGCCCCAGCATTTT; CDR3 protein: CASSLGASGGQPQHF
clone size: once; D gene: NA; J gene: TRBJ2-1; V gene: TRBV1; CDR3 DNA: TGCACCAGCAGCCAAGATCCTAACGGTTCCCCTAGCAATGAACAGTTCTTC; CDR3 protein: CTSSQDPNGSPSNEQFF
clone size: NA; D gene: NA; J gene: TRBJ2-3; V gene: TRBV18; CDR3 DNA: TGTGCCAGCTCCCCGACTAGCACAGATACGCAGTATTTT; CDR3 protein: CASSPTSTDTQYF
clone size: NA; D gene: TRBD2; J gene: TRBJ2-7; V gene: TRBV7-8; CDR3 DNA: TGTGCCAGCAGCCCCGGGACTAGCGCCTACTACGAGCAGTACTTC; CDR3 protein: CASSPGTSAYYEQYF
clone size: NA; D gene: TRBD1; J gene: TRBJ1-2; V gene: TRBV7-9; CDR3 DNA: TGTGCCAGCAGCTTAAGAACAGGGGGTGGCTACACCTTC; CDR3 protein: CASSLRTGGGYTF
clone size: NA; D gene: NA; J gene: TRBJ2-1; V gene: TRBV12-3/TRBV12-4; CDR3 DNA: TGTGCCAGCAGTTTAGGGGGAGAGCCGGTACTCTTC; CDR3 protein: CASSLGGEPVLF
clone size: NA; D gene: TRBD1; J gene: TRBJ2-3; V gene: TRBV19; CDR3 DNA: TGTGCCTCAACCCCTCAGGGGGCAGCTAGCACAGATACGCAGTATTTT; CDR3 protein: CASTPQGAASTDTQYF
clone size: NA; D gene: NA; J gene: TRBJ1-2; V gene: TRBV6-5; CDR3 DNA: TGTGCCAGCAGTTACTCGGCGACAGGAGCTAACTATGGCTACACCTTC; CDR3 protein: CASSYSATGANYGYTF
clone size: NA; D gene: NA; J gene: TRBJ2-2; V gene: TRBV4-1; CDR3 DNA: TGCGCCAGCAGCCCAGGGCAGGGGGGCCCCGGGGAGCTGTTTTTT; CDR3 protein: CASSPGQGGPGELFF
clone size: NA; D gene: NA; J gene: TRBJ1-2; V gene: TRBV5-5; CDR3 DNA: TGTGCCAGCAGCTTGGCCGGAGGGAACGGCTACACCTTC; CDR3 protein: CASSLAGGNGYTF
clone size: few; D gene: TRBD2; J gene: TRBJ2-3; V gene: TRBV11-3; CDR3 DNA: TGTGCCAGCAGCTCGGGGACTAGCGGGGTAACAGATACGCAGTATTTT; CDR3 protein: CASSSGTSGVTDTQYF
clone size: NA; D gene: NA; J gene: TRBJ1-1; V gene: TRBV7-9; CDR3 DNA: TGTGCCAGCAGCTGGGGACACCCCACTGAAGCTTTCTTT; CDR3 protein: CASSWGHPTEAFF
clone size: NA; D gene: NA; J gene: TRBJ2-5; V gene: TRBV9; CDR3 DNA: TGTGCCAGCAGCGTAGATGGACTACAAGAGACCCAGTACTTC; CDR3 protein: CASSVDGLQETQYF
clone size: few; D gene: NA; J gene: TRBJ1-1; V gene: TRBV30; CDR3 DNA: TGTGCCTGGAGTGTACTTAGATATAACACTGAAGCTTTCTTT; CDR3 protein: CAWSVLRYNTEAFF
clone size: NA; D gene: TRBD2; J gene: TRBJ2-1; V gene: TRBV5-6; CDR3 DNA: TGTGCCAGCAGGACGGGACTAGCGGGGTACAATGAGCAGTTCTTC; CDR3 protein: CASRTGLAGYNEQFF
clone size: NA; D gene: NA; J gene: TRBJ1-1; V gene: TRBV15; CDR3 DNA: TGTGCCACCAGCAGAGTTAGACCCCCAGGTACTGAAGCTTTCTTT; CDR3 protein: CATSRVRPPGTEAFF
clone size: few; D gene: TRBD2; J gene: TRBJ2-1; V gene: TRBV4-2; CDR3 DNA: TGTGCCAGCAGCCAAGTGTTCAAGGGGACACATAGCGGGAACTCCTACAATGAGCAGTTCTTC; CDR3 protein: CASSQVFKGTHSGNSYNEQFF
clone size: NA; D gene: NA; J gene: TRBJ2-5; V gene: TRBV7-9; CDR3 DNA: TGTGCCAGCAGCTTACCCAACGGGAAAGAGACCCAGTACTTC; CDR3 protein: CASSLPNGKETQYF
clone size: NA; D gene: NA; J gene: TRBJ1-1; V gene: TRBV4-1; CDR3 DNA: TGCGCCAGCAGCGAACGGGAGAACACTGAAGCTTTCTTT; CDR3 protein: CASSERENTEAFF
clone size: once; D gene: NA; J gene: TRBJ1-3; V gene: TRBV29-1; CDR3 DNA: TGCAGCGTTGAAGGCCCCAGCGACTCTGGAAACACCATATATTTT; CDR3 protein: CSVEGPSDSGNTIYF
clone size: NA; D gene: TRBD1; J gene: TRBJ1-1; V gene: TRBV6-5; CDR3 DNA: TGTGCCAGCAGATCAGGACAGGGGGACACTGAAGCTTTCTTT; CDR3 protein: CASRSGQGDTEAFF
clone size: NA; D gene: NA; J gene: TRBJ1-1; V gene: TRBV3-1/TRBV3-2; CDR3 DNA: TGTGCCAGCAGCCTGACCCTAGTACTAGATCGGAACACTGAAGCTTTCTTT; CDR3 protein: CASSLTLVLDRNTEAFF
clone size: NA; D gene: NA; J gene: TRBJ2-7; V gene: TRBV6-5; CDR3 DNA: TGTGCCAGCAGCCGGAGCTCCTACGAGCAGTACTTC; CDR3 protein: CASSRSSYEQYF
clone size: NA; D gene: NA; J gene: TRBJ2-2; V gene: TRBV29-1; CDR3 DNA: TGCAGCGTTGAAAGGCGCGCGGGCACCGGGGAGCTGTTTTTT; CDR3 protein: CSVERRAGTGELFF
clone size: NA; D gene: TRBD1; J gene: TRBJ2-7; V gene: TRBV7-8; CDR3 DNA: TGTGCCAGCAGCCCATCCGGGACAGGGGTCTACGAGCAGTACTTC; CDR3 protein: CASSPSGTGVYEQYF
clone size: NA; D gene: NA; J gene: TRBJ2-6; V gene: TRBV11-2; CDR3 DNA: TGTGCCAGCAGGGGACTGGTCTCTGGGGCCAACGTCCTGACTTTC; CDR3 protein: CASRGLVSGANVLTF
clone size: NA; D gene: TRBD2; J gene: TRBJ2-3; V gene: TRBV11-2; CDR3 DNA: TGTGCCAGCAGCTTAGGAGCGGGGACTAGCACAGATACGCAGTATTTT; CDR3 protein: CASSLGAGTSTDTQYF
clone size: NA; D gene: NA; J gene: TRBJ1-2; V gene: TRBV19; CDR3 DNA: TGTGCCACCTCTAGGGGCAGTAACTATGGCTACACCTTC; CDR3 protein: CATSRGSNYGYTF
clone size: NA; D gene: NA; J gene: TRBJ2-7; V gene: TRBV7-9; CDR3 DNA: TGTGCCAGCACCCCCCTGACTGGGGAGCAGTACTTC; CDR3 protein: CASTPLTGEQYF
clone size: NA; D gene: NA; J gene: TRBJ2-2; V gene: TRBV27; CDR3 DNA: TGTGCCAGCAGTTCACAGCTCACCGGGGAGCTGTTTTTT; CDR3 protein: CASSSQLTGELFF
clone size: NA; D gene: NA; J gene: TRBJ1-6; V gene: TRBV5-1; CDR3 DNA: TGCGCCAGCAGCTTTGAGACACAATCACCCCTCCACTTT; CDR3 protein: CASSFETQSPLHF